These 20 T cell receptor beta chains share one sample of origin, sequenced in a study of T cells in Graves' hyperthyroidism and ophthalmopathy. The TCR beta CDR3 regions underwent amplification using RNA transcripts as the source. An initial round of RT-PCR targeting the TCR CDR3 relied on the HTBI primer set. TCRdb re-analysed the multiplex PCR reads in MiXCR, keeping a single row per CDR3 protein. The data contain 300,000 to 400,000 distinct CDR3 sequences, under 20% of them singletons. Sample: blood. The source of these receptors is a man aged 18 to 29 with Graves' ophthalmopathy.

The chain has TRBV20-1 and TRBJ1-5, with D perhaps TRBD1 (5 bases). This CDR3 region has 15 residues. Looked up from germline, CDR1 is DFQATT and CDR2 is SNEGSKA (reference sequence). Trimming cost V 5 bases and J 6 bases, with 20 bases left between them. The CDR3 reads CSAGGGGGFTQPQHF. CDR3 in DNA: TGCAGTGCTGGGGGGGGGGGGGGATTCACTCAGCCCCAGCATTTT.

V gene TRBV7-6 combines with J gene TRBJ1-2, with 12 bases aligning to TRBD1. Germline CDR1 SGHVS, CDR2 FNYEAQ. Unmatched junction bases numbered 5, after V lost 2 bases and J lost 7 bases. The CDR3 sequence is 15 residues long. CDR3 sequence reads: CASSLLGQGAVGYTF. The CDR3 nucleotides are TGTGCCAGCAGCTTATTGGGACAGGGGGCAGTTGGCTACACCTTC.

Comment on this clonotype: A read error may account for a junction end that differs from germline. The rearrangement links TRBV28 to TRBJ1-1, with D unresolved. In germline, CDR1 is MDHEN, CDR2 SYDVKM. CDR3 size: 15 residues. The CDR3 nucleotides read TGTACCAGCAGTTTCCTACAAGGGTTGAACACTGAAGCTTTCTTT. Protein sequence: CTSSFLQGLNTEAFF.

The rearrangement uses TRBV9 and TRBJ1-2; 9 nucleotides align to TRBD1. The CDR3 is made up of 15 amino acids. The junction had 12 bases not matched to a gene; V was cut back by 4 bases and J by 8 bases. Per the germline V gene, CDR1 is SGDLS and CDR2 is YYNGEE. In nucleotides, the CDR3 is TGTGCCAGCAGCTTAACCGGGACAGGGTTTGGAGGCTACACCTTC. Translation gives CASSLTGTGFGGYTF.

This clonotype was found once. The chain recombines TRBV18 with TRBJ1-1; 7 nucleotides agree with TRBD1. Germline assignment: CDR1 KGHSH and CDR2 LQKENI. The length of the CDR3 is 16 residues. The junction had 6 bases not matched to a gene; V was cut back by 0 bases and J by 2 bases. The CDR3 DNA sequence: TGTGCCAGCTCACCACCAGCACAGGGGAAAAACACTGAAGCTTTCTTT. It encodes CASSPPAQGKNTEAFF.

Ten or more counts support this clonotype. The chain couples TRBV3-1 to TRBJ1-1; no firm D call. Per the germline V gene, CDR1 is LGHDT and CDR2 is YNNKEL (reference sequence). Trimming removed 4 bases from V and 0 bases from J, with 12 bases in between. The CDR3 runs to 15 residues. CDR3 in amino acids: CASSPFRTMNTEAFF. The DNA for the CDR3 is TGTGCCAGCAGCCCTTTCAGGACGATGAACACTGAAGCTTTCTTT.

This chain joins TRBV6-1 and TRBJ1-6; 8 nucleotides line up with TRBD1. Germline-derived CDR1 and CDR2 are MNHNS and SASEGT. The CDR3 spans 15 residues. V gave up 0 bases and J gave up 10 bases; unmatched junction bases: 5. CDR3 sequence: CASSEAKGQASPLHF. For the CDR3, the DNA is TGTGCCAGCAGTGAAGCTAAGGGACAGGCCTCACCCCTCCACTTT.

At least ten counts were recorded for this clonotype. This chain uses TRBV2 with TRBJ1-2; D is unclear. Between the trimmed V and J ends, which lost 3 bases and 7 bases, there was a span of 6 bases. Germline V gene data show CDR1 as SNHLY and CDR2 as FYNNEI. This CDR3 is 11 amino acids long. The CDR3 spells CASSDGIGYTF. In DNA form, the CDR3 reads TGTGCCAGCAGTGACGGGATTGGCTACACCTTC. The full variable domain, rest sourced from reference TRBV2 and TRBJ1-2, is EPEVTQTPSHQVTQMGQEVILRCVPISNHLYFYWYRQILGQKVEFLVSFYNNEISEKSEIFDDQFSVERPDGSNFTLKIRSTKLEDSAMYFCASSDGIGYTFGSGTRLTVV.

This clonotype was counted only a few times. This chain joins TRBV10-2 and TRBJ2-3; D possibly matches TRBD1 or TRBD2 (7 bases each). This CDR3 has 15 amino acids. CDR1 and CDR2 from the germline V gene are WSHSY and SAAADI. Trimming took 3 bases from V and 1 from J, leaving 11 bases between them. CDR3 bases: TGCGCCAGCAGTGATCAGGGGGGGGGCACAGATACGCAGTATTTT. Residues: CASSDQGGGTDTQYF.

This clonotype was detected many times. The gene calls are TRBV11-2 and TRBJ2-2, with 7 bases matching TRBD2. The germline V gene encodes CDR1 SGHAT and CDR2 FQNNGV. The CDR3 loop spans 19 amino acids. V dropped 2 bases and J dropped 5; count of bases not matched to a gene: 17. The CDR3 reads CASSLFLPSGSFGTGELFF. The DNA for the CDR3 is TGTGCCAGCAGCTTATTTCTCCCTAGCGGATCTTTTGGGACCGGGGAGCTGTTTTTT.

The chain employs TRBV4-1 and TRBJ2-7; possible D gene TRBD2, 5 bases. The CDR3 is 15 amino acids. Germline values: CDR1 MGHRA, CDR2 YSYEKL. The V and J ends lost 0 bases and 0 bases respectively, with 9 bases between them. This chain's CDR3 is CASSQERRASYEQYF. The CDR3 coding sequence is TGCGCCAGCAGCCAAGAAAGGCGGGCCTCCTACGAGCAGTACTTC.

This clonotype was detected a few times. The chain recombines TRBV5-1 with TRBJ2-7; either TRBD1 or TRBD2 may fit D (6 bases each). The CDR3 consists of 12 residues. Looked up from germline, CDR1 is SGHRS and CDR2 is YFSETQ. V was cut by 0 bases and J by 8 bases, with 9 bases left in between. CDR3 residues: CASSLEGGKQYF. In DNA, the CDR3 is TGCGCCAGCAGCTTGGAAGGGGGGAAGCAGTACTTC.

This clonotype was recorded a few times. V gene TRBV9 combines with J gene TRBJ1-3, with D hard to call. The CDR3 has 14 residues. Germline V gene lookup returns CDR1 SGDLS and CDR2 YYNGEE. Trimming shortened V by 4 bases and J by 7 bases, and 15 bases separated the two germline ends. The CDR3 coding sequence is TGTGCCAGCAGCCCTCGAGGCCTAGGGAACACCATATATTTT. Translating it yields CASSPRGLGNTIYF.

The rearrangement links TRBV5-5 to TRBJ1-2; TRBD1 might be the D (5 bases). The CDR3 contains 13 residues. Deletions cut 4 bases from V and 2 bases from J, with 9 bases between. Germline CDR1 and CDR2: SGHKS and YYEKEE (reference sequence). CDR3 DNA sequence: TGTGCCAGCAGCACGACAGAGAACTATGGCTACACCTTC. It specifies CASSTTENYGYTF.

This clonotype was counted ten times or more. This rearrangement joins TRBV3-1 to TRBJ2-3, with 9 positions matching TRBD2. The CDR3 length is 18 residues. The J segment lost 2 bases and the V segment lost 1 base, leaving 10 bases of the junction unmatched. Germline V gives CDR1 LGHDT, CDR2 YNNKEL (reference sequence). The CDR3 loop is CASSQGWASGDYTDTQYF. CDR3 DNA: TGTGCCAGCAGCCAAGGGTGGGCTAGCGGGGACTACACAGATACGCAGTATTTT.

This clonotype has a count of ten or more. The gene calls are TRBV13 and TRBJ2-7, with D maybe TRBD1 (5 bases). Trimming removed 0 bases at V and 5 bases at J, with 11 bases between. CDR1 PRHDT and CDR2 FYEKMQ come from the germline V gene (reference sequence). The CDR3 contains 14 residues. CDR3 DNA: TGTGCCAGCAGCTTAGGTCAGGGTTTGCACGAGCAGTACTTC. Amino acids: CASSLGQGLHEQYF. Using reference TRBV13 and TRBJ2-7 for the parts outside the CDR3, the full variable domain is AAGVIQSPRHLIKEKRETATLKCYPIPRHDTVYWYQQGPGQDPQFLISFYEKMQSDKGSIPDRFSAQQFSDYHSELNMSSLELGDSALYFCASSLGQGLHEQYFGPGTRLTVT.

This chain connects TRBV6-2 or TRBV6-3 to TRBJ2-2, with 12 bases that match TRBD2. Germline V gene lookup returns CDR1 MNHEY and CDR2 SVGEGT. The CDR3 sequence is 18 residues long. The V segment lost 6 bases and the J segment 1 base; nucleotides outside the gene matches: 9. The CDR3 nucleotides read TGTGCCAGCAGACCCGTTGCTAGCGGGGGGGTGAACACCGGGGAGCTGTTTTTT. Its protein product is CASRPVASGGVNTGELFF.

The chain's CDR3 is CASSRPGTGDQYGYTF. The CDR3 bases are TGTGCCAGCAGTCGCCCCGGGACAGGGGATCAGTATGGCTACACCTTC. This sequence joins TRBV28 and TRBJ1-2, with 10 bases aligning to TRBD1. J was trimmed by 5 bases and V by 5 bases; bases with no gene match: 11. Per the germline V gene, CDR1 is MDHEN and CDR2 is SYDVKM. This CDR3 spans 16 amino acids.

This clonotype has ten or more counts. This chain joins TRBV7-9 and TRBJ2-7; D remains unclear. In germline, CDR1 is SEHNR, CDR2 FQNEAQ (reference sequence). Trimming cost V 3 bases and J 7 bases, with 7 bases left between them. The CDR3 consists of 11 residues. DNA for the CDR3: TGTGCCAGCAGCTTCACAGAAGAGCAGTACTTC. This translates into CASSFTEEQYF.

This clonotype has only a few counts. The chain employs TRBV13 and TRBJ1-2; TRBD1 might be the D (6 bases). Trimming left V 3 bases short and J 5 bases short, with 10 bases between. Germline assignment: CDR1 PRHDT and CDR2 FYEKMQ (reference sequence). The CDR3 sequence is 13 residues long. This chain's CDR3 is CASSFQGKYGYTF. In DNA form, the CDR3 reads TGTGCCAGCAGCTTTCAGGGGAAGTATGGCTACACCTTC.